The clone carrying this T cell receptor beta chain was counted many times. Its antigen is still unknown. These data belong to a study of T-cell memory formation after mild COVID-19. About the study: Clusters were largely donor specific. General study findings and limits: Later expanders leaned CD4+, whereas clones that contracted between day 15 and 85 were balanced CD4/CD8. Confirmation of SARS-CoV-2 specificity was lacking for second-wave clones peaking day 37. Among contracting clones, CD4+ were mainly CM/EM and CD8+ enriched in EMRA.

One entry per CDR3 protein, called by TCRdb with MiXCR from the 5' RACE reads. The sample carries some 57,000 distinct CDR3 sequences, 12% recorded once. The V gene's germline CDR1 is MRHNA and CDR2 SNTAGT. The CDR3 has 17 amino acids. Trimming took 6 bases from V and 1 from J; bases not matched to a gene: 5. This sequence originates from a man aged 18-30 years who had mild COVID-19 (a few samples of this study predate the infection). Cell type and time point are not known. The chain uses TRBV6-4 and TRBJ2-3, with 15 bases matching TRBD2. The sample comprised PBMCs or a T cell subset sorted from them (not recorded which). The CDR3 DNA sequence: TGTGCCAGCAGCCGGACTAGCGGGGGGGCAGGCACAGATACGCAGTATTTT. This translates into CASSRTSGGAGTDTQYF.